What follows are 25 T cell receptor beta chains derived from one specimen sequenced in a study of vaccination and CD4 T cells after COVID-19. These receptors have no known antigen. Sequencing of the DNA from cultured CD4+ T cells was carried out with the Oncomine TCR Beta short-read assay. TCRdb ran MiXCR on the PCR reads and lists one entry per CDR3 protein. The sample contains 9,500 to 15,000 distinct CDR3 sequences, more than 45% of which appear only once. As to treatment: approximately 11-day PBMC culture with coronavirus spike peptide pools or control peptides (ViraFEST assay). Material for sequencing was CD4+ T cells from blood, cultured in vitro. These receptors originate from a human donor who had recovered from COVID-19.

V usage is TRBV30 and J usage is TRBJ1-4; no reliable D call. Per the germline V gene, CDR1 is GTSNPN and CDR2 is SVGIG (reference sequence). V lost 0 bases, J lost 7 bases, and 12 bases lay in between. This CDR3 region has 14 residues. The CDR3 spells CAWSVGGISEKLFF. CDR3 DNA sequence: TGTGCCTGGAGTGTAGGAGGGATTTCTGAAAAACTGTTTTTT.

CDR3 nucleotide sequence: TGCGCCAGCAGCTTGGGGGCATGGACAGGGAAGGCCGGGGAGCTGTTTTTT. Protein sequence: CASSLGAWTGKAGELFF. The rearrangement uses TRBV5-1 and TRBJ2-2, with 8 nucleotides matching TRBD1. The CDR3 spans 17 residues. Trimming removed 0 bases from V and 6 bases from J; junction bases left unmatched: 10. From germline, CDR1 is SGHRS and CDR2 YFSETQ.

This clonotype was observed a handful of times. The rearrangement uses TRBV7-3 and TRBJ2-2; tentatively, D is TRBD1 (6 bases). The CDR3 is 15 residues long. The V and J ends lost 10 bases and 2 bases respectively, with 17 bases between them. The V gene's germline CDR1 is SGHTA and CDR2 FQGTGA. This chain's CDR3 is CATQRQAQNTGELFF. Here the CDR3 DNA reads TGTGCCACCCAACGACAGGCTCAAAACACCGGGGAGCTGTTTTTT.

The chain employs TRBV6-1 and TRBJ2-1, with D unclear. The germline gives CDR1 MNHNS, CDR2 SASEGT. Trimming removed 5 bases at V and 9 bases at J, with 8 bases between. The CDR3 extends over 11 amino acids. CDR3 coding DNA: TGTGCCAGCAGTCTGAGTGCTGAGCAGTTCTTC. As protein: CASSLSAEQFF.

The chain employs TRBV19 and TRBJ1-5, with 9 positions matching TRBD1. Trimming cost V 4 bases and J 10 bases; bases outside gene matches: 8. Germline CDR1 and CDR2: LNHDA and SQIVND (reference sequence). This CDR3 region has 14 residues. CDR3 loop: CASSTTGGAAPQHF. CDR3 bases: TGTGCCAGTAGTACAACAGGGGGCGCGGCACCCCAGCATTTT. The whole variable domain, filled in from reference TRBV19 and TRBJ1-5, reads DGGITQSPKYLFRKEGQNVTLSCEQNLNHDAMYWYRQDPGQGLRLIYYSQIVNDFQKGDIAEGYSVSREKKESFPLTVTSAQKNPTAFYLCASSTTGGAAPQHFGDGTRLSIL.

The J gene is TRBJ1-2, the V gene TRBV28; TRBD1 is a possible D gene (5 bases). Trimming cost V 11 bases and J 6 bases, with 16 bases left between them. There are 12 residues in the CDR3. Per germline, CDR1 MDHEN and CDR2 SYDVKM. The CDR3 protein is CALGTGFHGYTF. The CDR3 nucleotides read TGTGCCCTTGGGACGGGGTTTCATGGCTACACCTTC.

The chain uses TRBV2 and TRBJ2-4; D call uncertain. Trimming stripped 6 bases from V and 8 bases from J, with 17 bases between. CDR1 is SNHLY, CDR2 FYNNEI, per germline. CDR3 length equals 14 residues. In DNA form, the CDR3 reads TGTGCCAGCAGGGATGTCTGGCTAGTAGACATTCAGTACTTC. This translates into CASRDVWLVDIQYF.

This clonotype was picked up a small number of times. The V call is TRBV6-1, the J call TRBJ1-5, with 8 bases matching TRBD1. After removal of 6 bases from V and 1 base from J, the junction contained 5 bases not matched to a gene. CDR3 size: 15 residues. Germline V lookup: CDR1 MNHNS, CDR2 SASEGT. CDR3 DNA sequence: TGTGCCAGCAGATTAACAGGGGGAAGCAATCAGCCCCAGCATTTT. This sequence encodes CASRLTGGSNQPQHF.

This chain connects TRBV7-9 to TRBJ1-5; 8 nucleotides agree with TRBD1. Germline trimming cut 10 bases from V and 2 bases from J; bases unmatched to any gene: 7. This CDR3 has 14 residues. Germline V CDR1 and CDR2: SEHNR, FQNEAQ (reference sequence). Here the CDR3 DNA reads TGTGCCACCTCCCAGGGGGCTGGCAATCAGCCCCAGCATTTT. Translation: CATSQGAGNQPQHF.

This clonotype was picked up a small number of times. The chain links TRBV18 to TRBJ2-7, with D possibly being TRBD1 or TRBD2 (5 bases each). The germline V and J ends were trimmed by 3 bases and 1 base, with 10 bases remaining between them. The CDR3 loop spans 14 amino acids. The germline CDR1 and CDR2 sequences are KGHSH and LQKENI. CDR3 region: CASSPGTESYEQYF. For the CDR3, the DNA is TGTGCCAGCTCACCCGGGACGGAATCCTACGAGCAGTACTTC. Looking up the rest from reference TRBV18 and TRBJ2-7 gives the full variable domain: NAGVMQNPRHLVRRRGQEARLRCSPMKGHSHVYWYRQLPEEGLKFMVYLQKENIIDESGMPKERFSAEFPKEGPSILRIQQVVRGDSAAYFCASSPGTESYEQYFGPGTRLTVT.

V is TRBV2 and J is TRBJ2-3; 8 nucleotides match TRBD1. Germline V gene sequence: CDR1 SNHLY, CDR2 FYNNEI. Losses at the gene ends were 8 bases for V and 6 bases for J; bases not matched to a gene: 1. The CDR3 sequence is 11 residues long. The CDR3 nucleotides read TGTGCCAGCCACAGGGGGGATACGCAGTATTTT. Protein: CASHRGDTQYF.

The chain combines TRBV7-2 with TRBJ2-7; D gene ambiguous. CDR1 and CDR2 from the germline V gene are SGHTA and FQGNSA. V was trimmed by 2 bases and J by 3 bases, leaving 14 bases between them. There are 15 residues in the CDR3. The DNA of the CDR3 is TGTGCCAGCAGCTTATCTGGATGGTCGAACTACGAGCAGTACTTC. Amino acids: CASSLSGWSNYEQYF.

This clonotype was seen more than once but under ten times. The DNA for the CDR3 is TGTGCCAGTACCGCGACAGGGGTCTATGGCTACACCTTC. This gives the protein CASTATGVYGYTF. The rearrangement links TRBV19 to TRBJ1-2; the match to TRBD1 covers 8 bases. The ends lost 7 bases at V and 4 bases at J; junction bases unmatched: 5. The CDR3 length is 13 residues. Germline values: CDR1 LNHDA, CDR2 SQIVND (reference sequence).

The rearrangement joins TRBV20-1 to TRBJ2-2; 8 nucleotides align to TRBD1. CDR1 DFQATT and CDR2 SNEGSKA come from the germline V gene (reference sequence). The CDR3 has 16 amino acids. V shed 1 base, J shed 6 bases, and the junction held 10 bases outside the gene matches. CDR3: CSARVSDRGDSGELFF. Written as DNA, the CDR3 is TGCAGTGCTAGAGTGAGCGACAGGGGAGATTCCGGGGAGCTGTTTTTT.

By share of the sample, this clonotype is medium-sized. In nucleotides, the CDR3 is TGCAGTGCTCTTCCGGGACAGATTAACACTGAAGCTTTCTTT. This gives the protein CSALPGQINTEAFF. The chain has TRBV20-1 and TRBJ1-1; 7 bases line up with TRBD1. CDR1 and CDR2 (germline): DFQATT, SNEGSKA (reference sequence). This CDR3 contains 14 residues. Germline trimming cut 5 bases from V and 2 bases from J; bases unmatched to any gene: 8.

This clonotype showed up just once. The rearrangement uses TRBV24-1 and TRBJ2-2, with TRBD1 identical over 8 bases. J was trimmed by 4 bases and V by 2 bases; bases with no gene match: 11. The CDR3 runs to 18 residues. Germline-derived CDR1 and CDR2 are KGHDR and SFDVKD. CDR3 residues: CATSDSRQGSYGTGELFF. The DNA of the CDR3 is TGTGCCACCAGTGATTCTCGACAGGGGAGTTATGGCACCGGGGAGCTGTTTTTT.

By share, this clonotype ranks as medium-sized. The gene calls are TRBV20-1 and TRBJ1-2, with TRBD1 as a possible D gene (5 bases). CDR3 length equals 14 residues. The V end was cut by 5 bases, the J end by 7 bases, with 20 bases between. Germline assignment: CDR1 DFQATT and CDR2 SNEGSKA (reference sequence). The CDR3 region is CSARNPGISVGYTF. The CDR3 nucleotides read TGCAGTGCTCGAAATCCAGGGATATCTGTTGGCTACACCTTC.

This chain links TRBV6-2 or TRBV6-3 with TRBJ1-1; D not resolved. V lost 4 bases to trimming and J lost 11 bases, with 11 bases between them. Per the germline V gene, CDR1 is MNHEY and CDR2 is SVGEGT. CDR3 length: 11 amino acids. CDR3 bases: TGTGCCAGCAGTTCCGACATAACGGCTTTCTTT. Translated: CASSSDITAFF.

The chain carries TRBV28 and TRBJ2-2, with TRBD2 matching 11 bases. This CDR3 region has 17 residues. V shed 6 bases and J 3 bases; nucleotides not matched to a gene: 9. Germline lookup yields CDR1 MDHEN and CDR2 SYDVKM. CDR3 nucleotides: TGTGCCAGCAGGGGTTTAGCGGGAGGGCCCGACACCGGGGAGCTGTTTTTT. Its protein product is CASRGLAGGPDTGELFF.

The chain has TRBV20-1 and TRBJ2-5; TRBD2 agrees at 8 bases. CDR1 is DFQATT and CDR2 is SNEGSKA in the germline V gene (reference sequence). V shed 0 bases and J 1 base; nucleotides not matched to a gene: 7. This CDR3 region has 16 residues. The CDR3 DNA is TGCAGTGCTAGAGATGTTTCGGGAGGGGCCCAAGAGACCCAGTACTTC. This encodes CSARDVSGGAQETQYF.

The rearrangement uses TRBV12-3 or TRBV12-4 and TRBJ2-2; no firm D call. Deletions cut 2 bases from V and 1 base from J, with 8 bases between. This CDR3 is built from 15 residues. For the CDR3, the DNA is TGTGCCAGCAGTTTATGGCAGGTGAACACCGGGGAGCTGTTTTTT. Translated, it gives CASSLWQVNTGELFF.

This chain joins TRBV11-2 and TRBJ2-2, with 7 bases lining up with TRBD2. In germline, CDR1 is SGHAT, CDR2 FQNNGV. The junction had 4 bases not matched to a gene; V was cut back by 5 bases and J by 1 base. The CDR3 runs to 15 residues. DNA of the CDR3: TGTGCCAGCAGCCGGGGACTACAGAACACCGGGGAGCTGTTTTTT. This encodes CASSRGLQNTGELFF.

DNA for the CDR3: TGTGCCACCAGTGACTACGTAGGGAGTGAAGAGACCCAGTACTTC. Its protein product is CATSDYVGSEETQYF. The gene calls are TRBV24-1 and TRBJ2-5, with a weak D call TRBD2 (5 bases). CDR1 and CDR2 from the germline V gene are KGHDR and SFDVKD. Trimming stripped 4 bases from V and 3 bases from J, with 14 bases between. The CDR3 covers 15 residues.

The chain joins TRBV5-4 to TRBJ2-3, with D unclear. This CDR3 has 16 amino acids. V was clipped by 0 bases and J by 6 bases, with 17 bases between them. CDR1 is SGHNT and CDR2 is YYREEE in the germline V gene (reference sequence). CDR3 in amino acids: CASSLGAGVGGDTQYF. In DNA, the CDR3 is TGTGCCAGCAGCTTGGGGGCAGGAGTGGGCGGTGATACGCAGTATTTT.

By proportion, this clonotype is large (0.1 to 1%). V gene TRBV7-3 combines with J gene TRBJ2-7; 7 nucleotides agree with TRBD2. J gave up 3 bases and V 5 bases, and 7 bases lay outside the gene matches. The CDR3 sequence is 14 residues long. Per the germline V gene, CDR1 is SGHTA and CDR2 is FQGTGA. The CDR3 DNA follows: TGTGCCAGCAGCATCAGCAGGGACTACTACGAGCAGTACTTC. It codes for CASSISRDYYEQYF.